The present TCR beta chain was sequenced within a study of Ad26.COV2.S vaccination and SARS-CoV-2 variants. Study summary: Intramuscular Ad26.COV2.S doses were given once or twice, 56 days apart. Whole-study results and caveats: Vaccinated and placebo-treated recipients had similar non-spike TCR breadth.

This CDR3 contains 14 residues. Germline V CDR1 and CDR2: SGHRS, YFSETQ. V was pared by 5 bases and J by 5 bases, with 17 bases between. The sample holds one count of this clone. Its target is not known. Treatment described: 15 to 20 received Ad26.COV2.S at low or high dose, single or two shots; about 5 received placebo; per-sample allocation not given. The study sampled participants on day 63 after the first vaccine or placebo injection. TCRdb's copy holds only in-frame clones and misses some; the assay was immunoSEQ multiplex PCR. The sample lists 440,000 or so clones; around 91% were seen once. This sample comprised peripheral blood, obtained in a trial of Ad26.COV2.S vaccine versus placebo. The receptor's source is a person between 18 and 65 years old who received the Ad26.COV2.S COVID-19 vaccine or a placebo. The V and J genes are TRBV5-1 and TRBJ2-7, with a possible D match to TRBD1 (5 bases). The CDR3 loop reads CASSLPRQGHEQYF. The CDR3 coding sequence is TGCGCCAGCAGTCTCCCCCGCCAGGGCCACGAGCAGTACTTC.